The clone carrying this T cell receptor (beta chain) was seen only once. Antigen unknown. This sample is drawn from a study of CD4 T cells in relation to SARS-CoV-2 and coronaviruses. Trimming left V 1 base short and J 0 bases short, with 15 bases between. CDR1 and CDR2 (germline): LGHNA, YNFKEQ. The CDR3 totals 18 residues. Data came from immunoSEQ multiplex PCR; TCRdb stores just in-frame clones and leaves some out. The sample carries more than 35,000 clones, roughly 73% recorded once. The sequence derives from an adult with COVID-19. The sample consisted of memory CD4+ T cells from PBMCs, cultured in vitro. The gene calls are TRBV4-2 and TRBJ2-2; D call uncertain. The CDR3 DNA reads TGTGCCAGCAGCCAAGGCCCCCTAGTGGGCGCGAACACCGGGGAGCTGTTTTTT. Amino acid sequence: CASSQGPLVGANTGELFF.